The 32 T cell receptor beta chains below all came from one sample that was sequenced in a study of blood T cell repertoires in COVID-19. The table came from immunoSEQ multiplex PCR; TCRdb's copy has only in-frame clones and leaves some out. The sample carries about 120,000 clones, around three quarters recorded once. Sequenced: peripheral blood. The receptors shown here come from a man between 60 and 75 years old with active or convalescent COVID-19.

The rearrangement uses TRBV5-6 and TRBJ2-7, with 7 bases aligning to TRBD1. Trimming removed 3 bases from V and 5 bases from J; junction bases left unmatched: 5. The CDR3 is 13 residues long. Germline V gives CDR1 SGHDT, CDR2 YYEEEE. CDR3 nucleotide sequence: TGTGCCAGCAGCTCCGACAGGGCCAACGAGCAGTACTTC. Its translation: CASSSDRANEQYF.

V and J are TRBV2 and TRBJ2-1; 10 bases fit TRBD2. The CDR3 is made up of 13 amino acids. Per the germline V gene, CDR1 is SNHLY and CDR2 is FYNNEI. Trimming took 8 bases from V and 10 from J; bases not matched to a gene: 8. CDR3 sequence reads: CASSRGTSEEQFF. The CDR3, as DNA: TGTGCCAGCTCCCGAGGGACTAGCGAAGAGCAGTTCTTC.

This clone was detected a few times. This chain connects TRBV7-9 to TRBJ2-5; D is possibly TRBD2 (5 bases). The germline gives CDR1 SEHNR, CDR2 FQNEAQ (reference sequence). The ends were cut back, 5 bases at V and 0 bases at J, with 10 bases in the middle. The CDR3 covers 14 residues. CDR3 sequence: CASSAWRDQETQYF. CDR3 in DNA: TGTGCCAGCAGCGCGTGGCGGGACCAAGAGACCCAGTACTTC.

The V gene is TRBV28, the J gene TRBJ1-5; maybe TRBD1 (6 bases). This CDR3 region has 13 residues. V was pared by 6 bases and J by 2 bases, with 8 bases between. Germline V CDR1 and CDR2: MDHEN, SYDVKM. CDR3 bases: TGTGCCAGCAGACAGGGACGCAATCAGCCCCAGCATTTT. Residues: CASRQGRNQPQHF.

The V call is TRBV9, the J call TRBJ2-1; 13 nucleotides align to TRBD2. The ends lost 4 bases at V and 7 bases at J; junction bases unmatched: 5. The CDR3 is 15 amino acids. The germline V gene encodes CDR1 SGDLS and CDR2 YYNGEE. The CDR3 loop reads CASSQQTSGRNEQFF. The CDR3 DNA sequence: TGTGCCAGCAGCCAACAGACTAGCGGGAGGAATGAGCAGTTCTTC.

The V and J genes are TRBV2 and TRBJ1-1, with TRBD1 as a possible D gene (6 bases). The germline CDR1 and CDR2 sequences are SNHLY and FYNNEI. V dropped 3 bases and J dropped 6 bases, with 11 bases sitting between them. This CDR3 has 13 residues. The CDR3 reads CASSDRGRAEAFF. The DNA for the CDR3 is TGTGCCAGCAGTGACAGGGGCAGGGCTGAAGCTTTCTTT.

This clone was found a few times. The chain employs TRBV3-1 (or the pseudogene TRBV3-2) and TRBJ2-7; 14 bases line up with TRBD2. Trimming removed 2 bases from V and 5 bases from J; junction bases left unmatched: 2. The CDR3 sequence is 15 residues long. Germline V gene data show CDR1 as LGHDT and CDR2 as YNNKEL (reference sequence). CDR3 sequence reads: CASSQRLAGGNEQYF. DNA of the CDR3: TGTGCCAGCAGCCAAAGACTAGCGGGAGGGAACGAGCAGTACTTC.

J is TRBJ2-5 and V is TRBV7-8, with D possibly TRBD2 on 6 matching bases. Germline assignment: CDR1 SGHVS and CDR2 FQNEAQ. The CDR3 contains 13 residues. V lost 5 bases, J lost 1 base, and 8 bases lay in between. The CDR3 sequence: CASSRTIQETQYF. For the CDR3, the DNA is TGTGCCAGCAGCCGGACTATCCAAGAGACCCAGTACTTC.

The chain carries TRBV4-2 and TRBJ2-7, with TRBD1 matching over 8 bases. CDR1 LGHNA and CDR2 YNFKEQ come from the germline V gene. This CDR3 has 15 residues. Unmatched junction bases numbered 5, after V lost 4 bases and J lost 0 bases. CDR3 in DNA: TGTGCCAGCAGCCTAAGGACAGGGAGCTCCTACGAGCAGTACTTC. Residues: CASSLRTGSSYEQYF.

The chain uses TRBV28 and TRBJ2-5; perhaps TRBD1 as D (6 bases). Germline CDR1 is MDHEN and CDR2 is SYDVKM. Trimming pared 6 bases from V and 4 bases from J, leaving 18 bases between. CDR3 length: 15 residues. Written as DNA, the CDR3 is TGTGCCAGCAGCCTCCCCACCAGGGGCCGAGAGACCCAGTACTTC. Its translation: CASSLPTRGRETQYF.

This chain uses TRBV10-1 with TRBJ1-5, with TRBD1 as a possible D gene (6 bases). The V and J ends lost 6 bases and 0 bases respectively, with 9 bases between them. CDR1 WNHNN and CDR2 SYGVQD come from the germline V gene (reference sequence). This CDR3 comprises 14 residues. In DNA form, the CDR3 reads TGCGCCAGCAGCTCGGACAGTAGCAATCAGCCCCAGCATTTT. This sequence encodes CASSSDSSNQPQHF.

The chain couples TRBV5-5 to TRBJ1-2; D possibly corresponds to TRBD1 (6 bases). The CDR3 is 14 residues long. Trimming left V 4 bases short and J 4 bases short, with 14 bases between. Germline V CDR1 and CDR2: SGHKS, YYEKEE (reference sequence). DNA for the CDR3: TGTGCCAGCAGCACTTACGACAGGAGCTATGGCTACACCTTC. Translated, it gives CASSTYDRSYGYTF.

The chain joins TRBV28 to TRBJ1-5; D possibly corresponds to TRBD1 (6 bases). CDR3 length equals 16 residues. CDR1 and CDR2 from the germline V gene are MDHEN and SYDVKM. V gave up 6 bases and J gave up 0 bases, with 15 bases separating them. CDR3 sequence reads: CASSPEGVYSNQPQHF. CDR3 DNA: TGTGCCAGCAGCCCAGAGGGGGTCTATAGCAATCAGCCCCAGCATTTT. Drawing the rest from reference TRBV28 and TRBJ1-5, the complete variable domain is DVKVTQSSRYLVKRTGEKVFLECVQDMDHENMFWYRQDPGLGLRLIYFSYDVKMKEKGDIPEGYSVSREKKERFSLILESASTNQTSMYLCASSPEGVYSNQPQHFGDGTRLSIL.

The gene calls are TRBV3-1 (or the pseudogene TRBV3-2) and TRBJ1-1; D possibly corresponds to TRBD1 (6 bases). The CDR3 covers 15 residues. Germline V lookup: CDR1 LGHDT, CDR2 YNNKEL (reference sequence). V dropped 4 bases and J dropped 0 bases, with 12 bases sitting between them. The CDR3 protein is CASSRGTLMNTEAFF. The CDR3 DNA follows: TGTGCCAGCAGCCGAGGGACACTCATGAACACTGAAGCTTTCTTT.

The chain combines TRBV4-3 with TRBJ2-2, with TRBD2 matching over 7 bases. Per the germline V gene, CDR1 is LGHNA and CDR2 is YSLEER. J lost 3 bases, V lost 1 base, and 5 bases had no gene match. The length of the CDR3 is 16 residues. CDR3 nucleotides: TGCGCCAGCAGCCAAGGCGAGGGGAGGGACACCGGGGAGCTGTTTTTT. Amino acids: CASSQGEGRDTGELFF.

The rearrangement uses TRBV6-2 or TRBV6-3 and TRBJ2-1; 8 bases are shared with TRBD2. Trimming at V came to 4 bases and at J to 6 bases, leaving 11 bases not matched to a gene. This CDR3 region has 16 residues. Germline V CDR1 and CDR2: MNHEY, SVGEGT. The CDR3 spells CASSWLLAGPVNEQFF. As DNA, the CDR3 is TGTGCCAGCAGTTGGCTTCTAGCGGGTCCAGTCAATGAGCAGTTCTTC.

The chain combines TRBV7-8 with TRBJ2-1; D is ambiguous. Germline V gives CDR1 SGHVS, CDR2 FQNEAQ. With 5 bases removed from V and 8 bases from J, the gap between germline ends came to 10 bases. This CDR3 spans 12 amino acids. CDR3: CASSLHADEQFF. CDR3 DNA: TGTGCCAGCAGCCTTCATGCGGATGAGCAGTTCTTC.

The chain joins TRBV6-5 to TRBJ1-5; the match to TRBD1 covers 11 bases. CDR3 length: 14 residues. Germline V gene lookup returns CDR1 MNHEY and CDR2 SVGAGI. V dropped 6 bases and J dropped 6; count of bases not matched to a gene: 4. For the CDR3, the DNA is TGTGCCAGCAGCACGGGACAGGGGGGTCAGCCCCAGCATTTT. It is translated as CASSTGQGGQPQHF.

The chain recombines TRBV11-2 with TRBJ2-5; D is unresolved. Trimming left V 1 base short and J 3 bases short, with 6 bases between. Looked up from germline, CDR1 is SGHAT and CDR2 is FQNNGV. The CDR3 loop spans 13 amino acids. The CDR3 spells CASSLGVEETQYF. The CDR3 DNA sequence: TGTGCCAGCAGCTTAGGTGTAGAAGAGACCCAGTACTTC.

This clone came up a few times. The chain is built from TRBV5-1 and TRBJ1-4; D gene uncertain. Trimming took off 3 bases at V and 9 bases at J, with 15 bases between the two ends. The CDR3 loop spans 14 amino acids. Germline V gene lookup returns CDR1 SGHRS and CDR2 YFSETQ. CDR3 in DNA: TGCGCCAGCAGCTGGACTGAAAACGCGAAAAAACTGTTTTTT. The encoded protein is CASSWTENAKKLFF.

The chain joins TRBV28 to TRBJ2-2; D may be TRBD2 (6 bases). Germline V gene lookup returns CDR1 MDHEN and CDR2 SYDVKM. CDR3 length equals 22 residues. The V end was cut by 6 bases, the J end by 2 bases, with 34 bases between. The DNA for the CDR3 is TGTGCCAGCAGGGTAGCGGCAGGAGCAATTTCCGGGTCTCAGAAAAACACCGGGGAGCTGTTTTTT. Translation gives CASRVAAGAISGSQKNTGELFF.

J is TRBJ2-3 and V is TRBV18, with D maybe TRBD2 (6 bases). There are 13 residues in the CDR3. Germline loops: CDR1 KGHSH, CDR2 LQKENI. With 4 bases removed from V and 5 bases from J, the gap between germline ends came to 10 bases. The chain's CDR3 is CASSLNGGDTQYF. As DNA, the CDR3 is TGTGCCAGCTCACTCAACGGGGGAGATACGCAGTATTTT.

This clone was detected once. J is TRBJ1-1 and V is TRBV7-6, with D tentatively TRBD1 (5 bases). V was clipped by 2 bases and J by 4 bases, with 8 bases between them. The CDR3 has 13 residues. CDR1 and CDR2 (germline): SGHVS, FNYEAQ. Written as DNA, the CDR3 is TGTGCCAGCAGCTTATTGGGGGGCACTGAAGCTTTCTTT. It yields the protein CASSLLGGTEAFF.

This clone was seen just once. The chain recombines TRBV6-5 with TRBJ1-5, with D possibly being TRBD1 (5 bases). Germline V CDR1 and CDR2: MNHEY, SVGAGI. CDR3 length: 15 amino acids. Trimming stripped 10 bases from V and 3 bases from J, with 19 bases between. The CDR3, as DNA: TGTGCCACCTCTAGGACACAGGAGATCAATCAGCCCCAGCATTTT. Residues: CATSRTQEINQPQHF.

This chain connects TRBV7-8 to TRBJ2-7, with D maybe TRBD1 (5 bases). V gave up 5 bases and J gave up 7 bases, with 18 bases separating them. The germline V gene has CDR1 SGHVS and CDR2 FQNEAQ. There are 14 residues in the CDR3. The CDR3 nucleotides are TGTGCCAGCAGCCCCCTCCAAAGGGCAGGGGAGCAGTACTTC. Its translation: CASSPLQRAGEQYF.

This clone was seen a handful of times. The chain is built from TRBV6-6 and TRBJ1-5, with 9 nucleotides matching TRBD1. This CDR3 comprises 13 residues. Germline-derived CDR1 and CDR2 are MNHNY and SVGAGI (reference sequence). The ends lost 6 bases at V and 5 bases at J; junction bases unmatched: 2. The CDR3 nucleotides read TGTGCCAGCAGCAGGGACAGGGATCAGCCCCAGCATTTT. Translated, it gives CASSRDRDQPQHF.

The CDR3, as DNA: TGTGCTAGTGGTTTGTCGGGAGCCAATGAGCAGTTCTTC. Translating it yields CASGLSGANEQFF. J is TRBJ2-1 and V is TRBV12-5; D possibly corresponds to TRBD2 (6 bases). Trimming took off 2 bases at V and 6 bases at J, with 8 bases between the two ends. CDR1 and CDR2 (germline): LGHNT, FRNRAP. The length of the CDR3 is 13 residues.

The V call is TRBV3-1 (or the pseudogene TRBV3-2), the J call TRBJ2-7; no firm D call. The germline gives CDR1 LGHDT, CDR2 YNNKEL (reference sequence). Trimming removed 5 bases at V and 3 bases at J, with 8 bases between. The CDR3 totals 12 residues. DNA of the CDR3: TGTGCCAGCAGCTCAACTCACTACGAGCAGTACTTC. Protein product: CASSSTHYEQYF.

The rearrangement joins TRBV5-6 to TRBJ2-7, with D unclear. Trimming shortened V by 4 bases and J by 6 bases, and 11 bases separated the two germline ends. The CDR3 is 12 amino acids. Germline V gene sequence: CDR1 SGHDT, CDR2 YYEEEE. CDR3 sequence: CASSHSFSEQYF. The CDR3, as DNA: TGTGCCAGCAGCCACTCCTTTTCCGAGCAGTACTTC.

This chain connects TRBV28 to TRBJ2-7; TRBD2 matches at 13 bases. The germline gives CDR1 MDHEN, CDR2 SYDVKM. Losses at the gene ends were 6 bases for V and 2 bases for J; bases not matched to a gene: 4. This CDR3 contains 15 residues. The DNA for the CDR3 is TGTGCCAGCAGAGACGGGACTAGCGGGACCTACGAGCAGTACTTC. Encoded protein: CASRDGTSGTYEQYF.

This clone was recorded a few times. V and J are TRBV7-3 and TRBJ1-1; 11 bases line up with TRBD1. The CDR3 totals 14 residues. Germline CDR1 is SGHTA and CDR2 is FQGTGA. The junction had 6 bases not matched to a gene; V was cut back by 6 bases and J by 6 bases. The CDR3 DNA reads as TGTGCCAGCAGTTCCGGGACAGGGGGGTCTGAAGCTTTCTTT. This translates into CASSSGTGGSEAFF.

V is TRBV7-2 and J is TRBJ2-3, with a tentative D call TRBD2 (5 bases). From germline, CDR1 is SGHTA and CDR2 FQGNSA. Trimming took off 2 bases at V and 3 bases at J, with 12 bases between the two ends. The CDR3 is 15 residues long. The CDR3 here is CASSLNGIGTDTQYF. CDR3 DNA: TGTGCCAGCAGCTTAAACGGGATAGGGACAGATACGCAGTATTTT.